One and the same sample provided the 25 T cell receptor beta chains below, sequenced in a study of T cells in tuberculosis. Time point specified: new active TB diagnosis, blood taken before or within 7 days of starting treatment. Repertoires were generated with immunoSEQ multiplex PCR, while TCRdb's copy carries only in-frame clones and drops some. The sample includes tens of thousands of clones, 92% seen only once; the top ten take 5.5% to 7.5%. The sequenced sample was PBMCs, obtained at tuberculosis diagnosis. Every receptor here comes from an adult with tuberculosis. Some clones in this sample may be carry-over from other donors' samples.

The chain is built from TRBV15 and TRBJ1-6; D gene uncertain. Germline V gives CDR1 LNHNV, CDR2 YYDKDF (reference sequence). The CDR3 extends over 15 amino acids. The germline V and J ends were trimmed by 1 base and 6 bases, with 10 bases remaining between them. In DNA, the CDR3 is TGTGCCACCAGCAGAGGTTCGGGAGGTAATTCACCCCTCCACTTT. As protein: CATSRGSGGNSPLHF. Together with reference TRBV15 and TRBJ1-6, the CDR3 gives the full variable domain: DAMVIQNPRYQVTQFGKPVTLSCSQTLNHNVMYWYQQKSSQAPKLLFHYYDKDFNNEADTPDNFQSRRPNTSFCFLDIRSPGLGDTAMYLCATSRGSGGNSPLHFGNGTRLTVT.

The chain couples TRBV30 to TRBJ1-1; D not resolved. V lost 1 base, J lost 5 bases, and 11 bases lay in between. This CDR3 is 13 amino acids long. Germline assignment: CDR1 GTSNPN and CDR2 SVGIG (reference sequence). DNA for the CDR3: TGTGCCTGGAGTGGCCGGGGTCGGACTGAAGCTTTCTTT. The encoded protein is CAWSGRGRTEAFF.

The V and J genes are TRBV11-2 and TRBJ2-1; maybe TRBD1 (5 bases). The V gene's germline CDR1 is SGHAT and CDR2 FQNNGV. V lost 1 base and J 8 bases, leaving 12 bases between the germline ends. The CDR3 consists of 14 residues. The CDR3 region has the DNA TGTGCCAGCAGCTTAGTAGGGGTCCGGGATGAGCAGTTCTTC. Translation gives CASSLVGVRDEQFF.

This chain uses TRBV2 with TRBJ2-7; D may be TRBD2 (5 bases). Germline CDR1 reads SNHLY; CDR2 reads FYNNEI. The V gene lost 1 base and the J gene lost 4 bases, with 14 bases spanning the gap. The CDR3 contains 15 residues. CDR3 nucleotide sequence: TGTGCCAGCAGTGAAGAACTAGGGATTGATTACGAGCAGTACTTC. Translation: CASSEELGIDYEQYF.

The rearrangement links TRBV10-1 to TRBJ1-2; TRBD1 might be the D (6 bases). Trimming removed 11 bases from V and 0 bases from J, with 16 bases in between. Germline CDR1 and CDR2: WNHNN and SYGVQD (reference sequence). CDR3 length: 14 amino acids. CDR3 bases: TGCGCCGACTACACCGGACAGACTAACTATGGCTACACCTTC. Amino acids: CADYTGQTNYGYTF.

CDR3 DNA: TGTGCCAGCAGCCACGGGACAGAGGCGGTCGGGGAGCTGTTTTTT. Translated: CASSHGTEAVGELFF. V usage is TRBV7-9 and J usage is TRBJ2-2; 7 bases are shared with TRBD1. The ends lost 5 bases at V and 7 bases at J; junction bases unmatched: 10. The CDR3 loop spans 15 amino acids. CDR1 is SEHNR, CDR2 FQNEAQ, per germline (reference sequence). Complete variable domain (other parts from reference TRBV7-9 and TRBJ2-2): DTGVSQNPRHKITKRGQNVTFRCDPISEHNRLYWYRQTLGQGPEFLTYFQNEAQLEKSRLLSDRFSAERPKGSFSTLEIQRTEQGDSAMYLCASSHGTEAVGELFFGEGSRLTVL.

The CDR3 bases are TGCGCCAGCAGCCCACAGGGTCTCACGAACACTGAAGCTTTCTTT. This sequence encodes CASSPQGLTNTEAFF. V and J are TRBV5-1 and TRBJ1-1; D perhaps matches TRBD1 (6 bases). The CDR3 length is 15 residues. In germline, CDR1 is SGHRS, CDR2 YFSETQ. V was trimmed by 4 bases and J by 1 base, leaving 14 bases between them.

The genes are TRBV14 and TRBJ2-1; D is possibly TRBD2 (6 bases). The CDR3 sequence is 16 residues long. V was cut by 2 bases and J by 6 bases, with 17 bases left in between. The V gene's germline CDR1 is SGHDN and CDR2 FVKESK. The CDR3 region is CASSQPTRGPSNEQFF. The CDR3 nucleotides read TGTGCCAGCAGCCAACCGACTAGAGGCCCCTCCAATGAGCAGTTCTTC.

CDR3 amino acids: CASSLARGANEQFF. In nucleotides, the CDR3 is TGTGCCAGCAGCTTGGCGCGCGGTGCGAATGAGCAGTTCTTC. The chain links TRBV5-6 to TRBJ2-1; D gene ambiguous. The CDR3 loop spans 14 amino acids. CDR1 is SGHDT, CDR2 YYEEEE, per germline. Deletions cut 0 bases from V and 7 bases from J, with 11 bases between.

The CDR3 reads CAWNGGTAYEQYF. The DNA of the CDR3 is TGTGCCTGGAATGGGGGCACCGCCTACGAGCAGTACTTC. The chain couples TRBV30 to TRBJ2-7, with a tentative D call TRBD1 (6 bases). This CDR3 region has 13 residues. Trimming cost V 4 bases and J 2 bases, with 12 bases left between them. Per germline, CDR1 GTSNPN and CDR2 SVGIG (reference sequence).

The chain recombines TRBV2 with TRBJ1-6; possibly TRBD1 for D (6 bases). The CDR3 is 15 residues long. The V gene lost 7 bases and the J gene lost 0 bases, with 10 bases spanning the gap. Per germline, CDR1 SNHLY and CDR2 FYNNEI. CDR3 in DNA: TGTGCCAGCACCGAGGACAGCTCCTATAATTCACCCCTCCACTTT. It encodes CASTEDSSYNSPLHF.

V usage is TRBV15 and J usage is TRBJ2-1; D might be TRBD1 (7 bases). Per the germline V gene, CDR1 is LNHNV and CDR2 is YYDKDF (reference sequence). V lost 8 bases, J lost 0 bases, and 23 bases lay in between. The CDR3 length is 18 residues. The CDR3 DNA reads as TGTGCCACCTCCGGCAGGGGGGCTAGCTTAGACTCCTACAATGAGCAGTTCTTC. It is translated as CATSGRGASLDSYNEQFF.

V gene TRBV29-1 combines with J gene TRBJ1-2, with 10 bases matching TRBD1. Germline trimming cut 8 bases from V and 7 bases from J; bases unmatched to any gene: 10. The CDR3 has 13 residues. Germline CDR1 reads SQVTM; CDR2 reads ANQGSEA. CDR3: CSSRDRGQSGYTF. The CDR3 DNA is TGCAGCAGCCGGGACAGGGGACAAAGTGGCTACACCTTC.

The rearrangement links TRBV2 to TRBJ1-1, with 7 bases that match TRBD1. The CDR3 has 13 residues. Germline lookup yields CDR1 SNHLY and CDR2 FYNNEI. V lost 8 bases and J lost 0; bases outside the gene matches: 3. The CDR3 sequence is CASVGQMNTEAFF. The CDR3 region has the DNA TGTGCCAGCGTGGGACAGATGAACACTGAAGCTTTCTTT.

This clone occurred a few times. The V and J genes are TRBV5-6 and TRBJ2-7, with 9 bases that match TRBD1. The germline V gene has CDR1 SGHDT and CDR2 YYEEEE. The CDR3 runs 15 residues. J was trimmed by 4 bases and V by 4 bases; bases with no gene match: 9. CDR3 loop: CASSVPGQGLYEQYF. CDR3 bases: TGTGCCAGCAGCGTCCCGGGACAGGGATTGTACGAGCAGTACTTC.

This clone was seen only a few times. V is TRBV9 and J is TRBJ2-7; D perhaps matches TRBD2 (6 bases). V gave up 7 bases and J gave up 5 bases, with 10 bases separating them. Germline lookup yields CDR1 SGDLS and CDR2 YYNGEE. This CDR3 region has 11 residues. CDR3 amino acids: CASGRGNEQYF. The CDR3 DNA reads TGTGCCAGCGGTCGGGGGAACGAGCAGTACTTC.

The CDR3 bases are TGTGCCAGCAGCCTTTATGGGGGCGGTTACAATGAGCAGTTCTTC. Translating it yields CASSLYGGGYNEQFF. The genes are TRBV7-2 and TRBJ2-1, with D perhaps TRBD1 (6 bases). V gave up 5 bases and J gave up 4 bases, with 15 bases separating them. The CDR3 spans 15 residues. Germline loops: CDR1 SGHTA, CDR2 FQGNSA.

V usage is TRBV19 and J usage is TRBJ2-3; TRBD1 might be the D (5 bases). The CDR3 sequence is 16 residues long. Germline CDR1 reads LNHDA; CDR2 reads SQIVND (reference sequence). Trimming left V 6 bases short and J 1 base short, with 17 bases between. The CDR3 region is CASSWPDSGGTDTQYF. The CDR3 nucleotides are TGTGCCAGTAGCTGGCCCGACAGTGGTGGCACAGATACGCAGTATTTT.

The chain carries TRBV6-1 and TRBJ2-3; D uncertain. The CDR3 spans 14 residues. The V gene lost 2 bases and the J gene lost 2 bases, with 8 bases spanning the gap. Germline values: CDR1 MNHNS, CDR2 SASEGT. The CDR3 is CASSENRNTDTQYF. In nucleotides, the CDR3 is TGTGCCAGCAGTGAAAACAGAAACACAGATACGCAGTATTTT.

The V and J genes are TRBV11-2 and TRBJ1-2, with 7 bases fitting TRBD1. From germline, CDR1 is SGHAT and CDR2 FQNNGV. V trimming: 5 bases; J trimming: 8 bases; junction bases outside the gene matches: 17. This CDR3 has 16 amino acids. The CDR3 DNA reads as TGTGCCAGCAGCCCATTGGCCTCCGGGACAGCTGAGGGCTACACCTTC. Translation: CASSPLASGTAEGYTF. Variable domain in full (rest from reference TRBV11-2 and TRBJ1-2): EAGVAQSPRYKIIEKRQSVAFWCNPISGHATLYWYQQILGQGPKLLIQFQNNGVVDDSQLPKDRFSAERLKGVDSTLKIQPAKLEDSAVYLCASSPLASGTAEGYTFGSGTRLTVV.

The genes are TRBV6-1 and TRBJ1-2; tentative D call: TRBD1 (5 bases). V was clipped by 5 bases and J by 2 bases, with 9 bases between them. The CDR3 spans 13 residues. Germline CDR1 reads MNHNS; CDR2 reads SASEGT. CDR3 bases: TGTGCCAGCAGTAACGACAGAAACTATGGCTACACCTTC. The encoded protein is CASSNDRNYGYTF.

The CDR3 reads CASRISGTRGTEAFF. CDR3 bases: TGTGCCAGCAGGATCTCAGGGACTCGCGGCACTGAAGCTTTCTTT. The chain links TRBV2 to TRBJ1-1; possible D gene TRBD1, 5 bases. The CDR3 length is 15 residues. V gave up 6 bases and J gave up 4 bases, with 18 bases separating them. The V gene's germline CDR1 is SNHLY and CDR2 FYNNEI. The complete variable domain, with remaining parts taken from reference TRBV2 and TRBJ1-1, reads EPEVTQTPSHQVTQMGQEVILRCVPISNHLYFYWYRQILGQKVEFLVSFYNNEISEKSEIFDDQFSVERPDGSNFTLKIRSTKLEDSAMYFCASRISGTRGTEAFFGQGTRLTVV.

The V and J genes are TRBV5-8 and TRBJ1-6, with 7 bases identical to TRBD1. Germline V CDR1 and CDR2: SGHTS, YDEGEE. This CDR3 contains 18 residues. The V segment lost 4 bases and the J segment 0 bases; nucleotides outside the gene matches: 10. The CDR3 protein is CASSPRQGASSYNSPLHF. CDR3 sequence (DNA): TGTGCCAGCAGCCCGAGACAGGGAGCCAGCTCCTATAATTCACCCCTCCACTTT.

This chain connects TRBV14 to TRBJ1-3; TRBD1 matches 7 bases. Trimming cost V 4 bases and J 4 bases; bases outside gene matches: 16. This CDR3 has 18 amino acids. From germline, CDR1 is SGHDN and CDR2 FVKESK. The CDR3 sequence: CASSRNPARGLKGNTIYF. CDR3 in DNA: TGTGCCAGCAGCCGAAACCCGGCAAGGGGGCTGAAAGGAAACACCATATATTTT. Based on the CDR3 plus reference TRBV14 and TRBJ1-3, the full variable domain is EAGVTQFPSHSVIEKGQTVTLRCDPISGHDNLYWYRRVMGKEIKFLLHFVKESKQDESGMPNNRFLAERTGGTYSTLKVQPAELEDSGVYFCASSRNPARGLKGNTIYFGEGSWLTVV.

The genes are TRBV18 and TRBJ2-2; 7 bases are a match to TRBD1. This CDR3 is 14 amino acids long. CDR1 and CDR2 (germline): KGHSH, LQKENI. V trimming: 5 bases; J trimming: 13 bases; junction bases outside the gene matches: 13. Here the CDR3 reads CASSYDRANIRLFF. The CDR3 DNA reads TGTGCCAGCTCATACGACAGGGCGAACATCCGGCTGTTTTTT.